The rows below give T cell receptor beta chains drawn from one sample of a study of blood T cell repertoires in COVID-19. Data came from immunoSEQ multiplex PCR; TCRdb stores just in-frame clones and leaves some out. The sample holds 100,000 to 120,000 clones, around 85% seen once. Sequencing input: peripheral blood. These receptors all stem from a woman in her sixties or seventies with COVID-19, enrolled during active disease. Each CDR3 is given with its conserved first and last residue. Fields, in order: CDR3 protein, CDR3 DNA, clone size, V gene, D gene, J gene. The D gene is left open where the match is weak. Size tells how often a clone was seen (once, few, many) or the class of an expanded clone, and some rows leave it out.

CASTERQSPNTGELFF	TGTGCCAGCACCGAGAGGCAGTCCCCGAACACCGGGGAGCTGTTTTTT	NA	TRBV9	NA	TRBJ2-2
CASNPNAGDTQYF	TGTGCCAGCAACCCTAACGCGGGTGATACGCAGTATTTT	few	TRBV12-3/TRBV12-4	NA	TRBJ2-3
CASSRRESYNEQFF	TGTGCCAGCAGCCGCCGGGAATCCTACAATGAGCAGTTCTTC	few	TRBV5-4	NA	TRBJ2-1
CASSHPGQLYEQYF	TGTGCCAGCAGCCACCCGGGACAGCTCTACGAGCAGTACTTC	NA	TRBV14	TRBD1	TRBJ2-7
CAWSEQGPAPQHF	TGTGCCTGGAGTGAACAGGGCCCTGCGCCCCAGCATTTT	NA	TRBV30	NA	TRBJ1-5
CSVEGPNTGELFF	TGCAGCGTTGAAGGGCCGAACACCGGGGAGCTGTTTTTT	NA	TRBV29-1	NA	TRBJ2-2
CASSHPTGGYRGKYF	TGCGCCAGCAGTCACCCGACAGGGGGCTATCGGGGTAAGTATTTT	NA	TRBV23-1	TRBD1	TRBJ1-3
CASSLSPGTSSKDTEAFF	TGTGCCAGCAGTTTATCACCCGGGACTTCCTCAAAGGACACTGAAGCTTTCTTT	NA	TRBV27	NA	TRBJ1-1
CASSPQGAGTEAFF	TGTGCCAGCAGCCCACAGGGGGCCGGCACTGAAGCTTTCTTT	NA	TRBV7-2	TRBD1	TRBJ1-1
CASSLGSARVAFF	TGTGCCAGCAGTTTAGGTTCAGCCCGGGTGGCTTTCTTT	NA	TRBV27	NA	TRBJ1-1
CASSQSSGGLADTQYF	TGCGCCAGCAGCCAGTCATCGGGGGGGCTCGCAGATACGCAGTATTTT	NA	TRBV4-1	TRBD2	TRBJ2-3
CASSHQVSGNTIYF	TGTGCCAGCAGCCACCAGGTATCTGGAAACACCATATATTTT	few	TRBV14	NA	TRBJ1-3
CSVTDNSDTQYF	TGCAGCGTGACCGACAACTCGGATACGCAGTATTTT	NA	TRBV29-1	NA	TRBJ2-3
CASSYGQGADQPQHF	TGTGCCAGCAGTTACGGGCAGGGGGCTGATCAGCCCCAGCATTTT	NA	TRBV27	TRBD1	TRBJ1-5
CASSLEGPADWDTQYF	TGCGCCAGCAGCTTGGAGGGGCCGGCTGACTGGGATACGCAGTATTTT	NA	TRBV5-1	NA	TRBJ2-3
CASSARDRLSPLHF	TGTGCCAGCAGCGCCCGGGACAGACTTTCACCCCTCCACTTT	NA	TRBV9	TRBD1	TRBJ1-6
CASSIVRDTGNTIYF	TGTGCCAGTAGTATAGTCCGGGATACTGGAAACACCATATATTTT	NA	TRBV19	NA	TRBJ1-3
CASSISLWGGSRTGYGYTF	TGTGCCAGTAGTATATCCCTCTGGGGAGGGTCCCGTACAGGCTATGGCTACACCTTC	NA	TRBV19	NA	TRBJ1-2
CASSTPNEQFF	TGTGCCAGCAGTACTCCTAATGAGCAGTTCTTC	once	TRBV2	NA	TRBJ2-1
CATSRESASGEYF	TGTGCCACCAGCAGAGAGAGTGCTAGCGGGGAGTACTTC	NA	TRBV15	TRBD2	TRBJ2-7
CASSQEEAGTQYF	TGCGCCAGCAGCCAAGAGGAGGCCGGGACCCAGTACTTC	few	TRBV4-1	NA	TRBJ2-5
CASSQESRTGDTEAFF	TGTGCCAGCAGCCAAGAATCGAGAACAGGGGACACTGAAGCTTTCTTT	NA	TRBV3-1/TRBV3-2	TRBD1	TRBJ1-1
CASSYSGAGTGNTIYF	TGTGCCAGCAGTTACTCGGGCGCAGGGACTGGAAACACCATATATTTT	once	TRBV6-5	NA	TRBJ1-3
CASSQDGGDSRETQYF	TGCGCCAGCAGCCAAGACGGGGGGGACAGCCGAGAGACCCAGTACTTC	NA	TRBV4-3	NA	TRBJ2-5
CASTPGQGGYTEAFF	TGTGCCAGCACCCCGGGACAGGGTGGGTACACTGAAGCTTTCTTT	NA	TRBV3-1/TRBV3-2	TRBD1	TRBJ1-1
CASSARTGGRGTYEQYF	TGCGCCAGCAGCGCTAGGACGGGGGGCCGAGGCACCTACGAGCAGTACTTC	NA	TRBV5-1	NA	TRBJ2-7
CASSQDWREAFF	TGTGCCAGCAGCCAAGATTGGAGGGAAGCTTTCTTT	NA	TRBV14	NA	TRBJ1-1
CASSQDGGLAAGELFF	TGTGCCAGCAGCCAAGATGGGGGGCTAGCGGCCGGGGAGCTGTTTTTT	NA	TRBV14	NA	TRBJ2-2
CASRGVGGGSYEQYF	TGTGCCAGCAGGGGTGTCGGCGGGGGTTCCTACGAGCAGTACTTC	NA	TRBV6-5	TRBD2	TRBJ2-7
CASSPTPGGAGGWKTQYF	TGTGCCAGCAGTCCGACCCCGGGAGGAGCGGGGGGTTGGAAGACCCAGTACTTC	NA	TRBV6-2/TRBV6-3	TRBD2	TRBJ2-5
CASSAGLPYGYTF	TGTGCCAGCAGCGCGGGCCTTCCCTATGGCTACACCTTC	NA	TRBV11-2	NA	TRBJ1-2
CATSDLKGEQFF	TGTGCCACCAGTGATTTGAAGGGGGAGCAGTTCTTC	NA	TRBV24-1	NA	TRBJ2-1
CAWSPGQQNYGYTF	TGTGCCTGGAGCCCCGGACAGCAAAACTATGGCTACACCTTC	NA	TRBV30	NA	TRBJ1-2
CATKDGILLYGYTF	TGTGCCACCAAAGACGGGATTTTGCTCTATGGCTACACCTTC	NA	TRBV10-3	NA	TRBJ1-2